This T cell receptor beta chain was retrieved from a study of T-cell memory formation after mild COVID-19. Findings of the study overall: Clones contracting day 15 to 85 were balanced CD4/CD8; later expanders leaned CD4+.

This clonotype was recorded a few times. What it binds is unknown. TCRdb ran MiXCR on the 5' RACE reads and lists one entry per CDR3 protein. The sample contains 350,000 to 400,000 distinct CDR3 sequences, approximately 14% of which appear only once. The TCR sequence derives from a young man who had mild COVID-19 (a few samples of this study predate the infection). Cell type and time point are not known. Source material: PBMCs or a T cell subset sorted from them (not recorded which).

This CDR3 is CASSFLGPRGWETQYF. CDR3 nucleotide sequence: TGTGCCAGCAGTTTTCTTGGCCCGCGGGGGTGGGAGACCCAGTACTTC. This rearrangement joins TRBV12-3 or TRBV12-4 to TRBJ2-5; 7 bases align to TRBD2. V shed 3 bases, J shed 5 bases, and the junction held 12 bases outside the gene matches. The CDR3 loop spans 16 amino acids.